These T cell receptor beta chains were read from a single sample in a study of control samples from healthy donors and cancer patients. Assay used: immunoSEQ multiplex PCR; TCRdb lists only in-frame clones, some missing. The repertoire has fewer than 200,000 clones, just under 95% of them found once; the top ten carry roughly 4.3%. Sample: blood. The source of these receptors is a woman aged 60-70 years in good health. Both conserved end residues are trimmed from each CDR3. Part of the rows lack a size; the others show once, few, many or a class for expanded clones.

V gene	clone size	J gene	CDR3 protein
TRBV6-6	NA	TRBJ1-6	ASTLGQGAVGSPLH
TRBV4-1	NA	TRBJ1-1	ASSQSRTGMNTEAF
TRBV12-3/TRBV12-4	NA	TRBJ1-6	ASRRLNSPLH
TRBV19	NA	TRBJ1-1	ASISSGPANTEAF
TRBV5-1	NA	TRBJ2-7	ASSLSTGSYEQY
TRBV30	once	TRBJ2-7	AWSIMGYEQY
TRBV7-8	NA	TRBJ1-2	ASSLEGGVYGYT
TRBV7-9	NA	TRBJ1-2	ASSWGGSTRGYT
TRBV3-1/TRBV3-2	NA	TRBJ2-1	ASSLNNEQF
TRBV6-5	NA	TRBJ1-1	ASRGPIGAF
TRBV12-3/TRBV12-4	NA	TRBJ1-4	ASSLANEKLF
TRBV19	NA	TRBJ2-3	ASSIMFLRGSDTQY
TRBV5-1	NA	TRBJ2-7	ASSLESPGQGPYEQY
TRBV14	NA	TRBJ2-2	ASSLPSGTGELF
TRBV7-2	once	TRBJ1-2	ASSLVGTNYGYT
TRBV9	NA	TRBJ1-3	ASSADSGFSGNTIY
TRBV5-6	NA	TRBJ1-6	ASSLWGGGPNSPLH
TRBV18	NA	TRBJ1-4	ASSPQRDRDEKLF
TRBV2	NA	TRBJ1-4	ASVRGVDEKLF
TRBV2	NA	TRBJ2-1	ASRDRGNEQF
TRBV18	once	TRBJ1-4	ASSPPGDHNEKLF
TRBV3-1/TRBV3-2	NA	TRBJ2-5	ASSQVGSGTQETQY
TRBV6-5	once	TRBJ2-7	ASSYSRQGYEQY
TRBV29-1	NA	TRBJ1-4	SARGRNEKLF
TRBV5-4	NA	TRBJ1-3	ASGTKGGISGNTIY
TRBV2	NA	TRBJ1-1	ASSGTGATEAF
TRBV6-2/TRBV6-3	once	TRBJ1-1	ASSYGEGGTEAF
TRBV4-3	NA	TRBJ1-4	ASSQDAGADEKLF
TRBV6-5	NA	TRBJ2-7	ASTPPGRSHEQY
TRBV6-2/TRBV6-3	NA	TRBJ2-7	ASSYSTGLGSYEQY
TRBV7-2	NA	TRBJ2-7	ASSHPGISSYEQY
TRBV19	NA	TRBJ2-7	ASSPRGGGYEQY
TRBV5-1	once	TRBJ2-2	ASSLGTNTGELF
TRBV4-1	NA	TRBJ2-2	ASSFYLSVPGELF
TRBV13	NA	TRBJ2-1	ASSPTGTGFNEQF
TRBV27	NA	TRBJ1-5	ASSLGLTAQPQH
TRBV7-9	once	TRBJ1-2	ASSQTGNGYT
TRBV4-2	NA	TRBJ1-6	ASSQGEGRQNSPLH
TRBV5-6	NA	TRBJ1-1	ASSFGQGAVNTEAF
TRBV3-1/TRBV3-2	NA	TRBJ1-3	ASSQDGTGNTIY